Below, 20 T cell receptor beta chains from the same sample are listed, as sequenced in a study of T cells in Graves' hyperthyroidism and ophthalmopathy. Amplification of TCR beta CDR3 regions was performed using RNA transcripts as template. The study used the HTBI primer set for a first-round RT-PCR of the TCR CDR3. MiXCR, applied by TCRdb to the multiplex PCR reads, yields one record per CDR3 protein. The profile covers tens of thousands of distinct CDR3 sequences, with around 50% appearing a single time and roughly 12% taken by the ten largest. Material for sequencing was blood. The receptors here all came from a woman aged 25-40 years with Graves' ophthalmopathy.

This clonotype was seen repeatedly, ten times or more. The rearrangement joins TRBV2 to TRBJ1-2, with D unclear. The CDR3 runs to 15 residues. V lost 3 bases and J lost 3, with 14 bases in between. CDR1 and CDR2 (germline): SNHLY, FYNNEI. The CDR3 DNA sequence: TGTGCCAGCAGTGATTCGGACCAGGCTTACTATGGCTACACCTTC. Translated: CASSDSDQAYYGYTF. The whole variable domain, filled in from reference TRBV2 and TRBJ1-2, reads EPEVTQTPSHQVTQMGQEVILRCVPISNHLYFYWYRQILGQKVEFLVSFYNNEISEKSEIFDDQFSVERPDGSNFTLKIRSTKLEDSAMYFCASSDSDQAYYGYTFGSGTRLTVV.

This clonotype was detected ten times or more. The chain couples TRBV9 to TRBJ2-1, with 12 bases identical to TRBD2. The CDR3 spans 17 residues. Trimming at V came to 2 bases and at J to 0 bases, leaving 3 bases not matched to a gene. Per germline, CDR1 SGDLS and CDR2 YYNGEE. The CDR3 nucleotides are TGTGCCAGCAGCGTCGGGACTAGCGGGTACTCCTACAATGAGCAGTTCTTC. This translates into CASSVGTSGYSYNEQFF.

As to this clonotype: This may stem from a read error, because a much larger clone lies one nucleotide away. The chain is built from TRBV3-1 and TRBJ2-6; 7 nucleotides match TRBD1. CDR3 length: 16 amino acids. From germline, CDR1 is LGHDT and CDR2 YNNKEL (reference sequence). Unmatched junction bases numbered 5, after V lost 4 bases and J lost 2 bases. CDR3 DNA sequence: TGTGCCAGCAGCCCAACAGGGGTCCCTGGGGCCAACGTCCTGACTTTC. Translating gives CASSPTGVPGANVLTF.

The rearrangement uses TRBV7-9 and TRBJ1-2; 8 bases line up with TRBD1. The CDR3 runs 18 residues. The trim removed 4 bases at V and 8 bases at J, leaving 21 bases unmatched. Germline CDR1 and CDR2: SEHNR and FQNEAQ (reference sequence). CDR3 in amino acids: CASSWETGASGKVEGYTF. DNA of the CDR3: TGTGCCAGCAGCTGGGAGACAGGGGCTAGCGGGAAGGTGGAAGGCTACACCTTC.

V usage is TRBV25-1 and J usage is TRBJ2-7; 9 positions agree with TRBD2. CDR1 MGHDK and CDR2 SYGVNS come from the germline V gene. J gave up 3 bases and V 8 bases, and 14 bases lay outside the gene matches. The CDR3 is 16 residues long. CDR3 in DNA: TGTGCCAGCTCTGCCCCTTCTAGCGGGAAAGGCTACGAGCAGTACTTC. Protein: CASSAPSSGKGYEQYF.

This clonotype was counted many times. V is TRBV10-3 and J is TRBJ2-3; D gene ambiguous. There are 13 residues in the CDR3. The V gene lost 3 bases and the J gene lost 2 bases, with 6 bases spanning the gap. Germline V gene data show CDR1 as ENHRY and CDR2 as SYGVKD. Here the CDR3 reads CAISEYSTDTQYF. DNA of the CDR3: TGTGCCATCAGTGAATACTCCACAGATACGCAGTATTTT.

This clonotype was recorded at least ten times. The gene calls are TRBV6-5 and TRBJ2-1; D gene unclear. The CDR3 contains 15 residues. The V and J ends lost 3 bases and 2 bases respectively, with 11 bases between them. The germline gives CDR1 MNHEY, CDR2 SVGAGI. CDR3 in amino acids: CASSYTRSTYNEQFF. The CDR3 bases are TGTGCCAGCAGTTATACCAGGTCGACCTACAATGAGCAGTTCTTC.

This clonotype is classed as medium-sized (0.01 to 0.1%). The chain employs TRBV7-3 and TRBJ2-2; D unresolved. The germline V gene encodes CDR1 SGHTA and CDR2 FQGTGA. V lost 2 bases and J lost 2, with 6 bases in between. This CDR3 is 14 amino acids long. This CDR3 reads CASSLGGNTGELFF. CDR3 nucleotides: TGTGCCAGCAGCTTAGGCGGAAACACCGGGGAGCTGTTTTTT.

On this clonotype itself: A much larger clonotype is one base distant, so this may be a read error. This chain uses TRBV25-1 with TRBJ1-2, with 7 bases that match TRBD1. Germline V gives CDR1 MGHDK, CDR2 SYGVNS. This CDR3 is 15 amino acids long. V gave up 5 bases and J gave up 6 bases; unmatched junction bases: 12. DNA of the CDR3: TGTGCCAGCAGTATCAACTATGGGACAGTCGATGGCTACACCTTC. It yields the protein CASSINYGTVDGYTF.

The chain carries TRBV5-1 and TRBJ2-7, with D possibly TRBD2 on 5 matching bases. This CDR3 is 15 amino acids long. The V and J ends lost 2 bases and 5 bases respectively, with 17 bases between them. Germline assignment: CDR1 SGHRS and CDR2 YFSETQ. DNA of the CDR3: TGCGCCAGCAGCTTTTCCCTAGCCGTGATCGACGAGCAGTACTTC. Residues: CASSFSLAVIDEQYF.

The V gene is TRBV20-1, the J gene TRBJ1-1; D unresolved. Germline assignment: CDR1 DFQATT and CDR2 SNEGSKA (reference sequence). CDR3 length equals 11 residues. V lost 4 bases and J 5 bases, leaving 8 bases between the germline ends. CDR3 in DNA: TGCAGTGCTACCGGATGGACTGAAGCTTTCTTT. This encodes CSATGWTEAFF.

The V and J genes are TRBV20-1 and TRBJ1-5; D gene unclear. This CDR3 is 15 amino acids long. Germline-derived CDR1 and CDR2 are DFQATT and SNEGSKA (reference sequence). V lost 0 bases to trimming and J lost 7 bases, with 16 bases between them. For the CDR3, the DNA is TGCAGTGCTAGAGAAAGCGGGAGGGCTCGGCAGCCCCAGCATTTT. Residues: CSARESGRARQPQHF.

This clonotype was detected many times. The V call is TRBV6-1, the J call TRBJ2-5, with a possible D match to TRBD2 (5 bases). The germline V gene has CDR1 MNHNS and CDR2 SASEGT. V lost 0 bases and J lost 2, with 7 bases in between. The CDR3 length is 14 residues. CDR3 sequence: CASSEAPGQETQYF. The DNA for the CDR3 is TGTGCCAGCAGTGAAGCGCCGGGACAAGAGACCCAGTACTTC.

This clonotype was observed at least ten times. V usage is TRBV3-1 and J usage is TRBJ2-7, with D hard to call. The CDR3 runs 12 residues. CDR1 LGHDT and CDR2 YNNKEL come from the germline V gene (reference sequence). V was trimmed by 3 bases and J by 1 base, leaving 4 bases between them. CDR3 sequence: CASSHGSYEQYF. CDR3 nucleotides: TGTGCCAGCAGCCATGGATCCTACGAGCAGTACTTC.

In the case of this clonotype: The junction departs from the called germline gene at one end, perhaps through a read error. This rearrangement joins TRBV15 to TRBJ1-1; possibly TRBD1 for D (6 bases). Per the germline V gene, CDR1 is LNHNV and CDR2 is YYDKDF (reference sequence). The CDR3 contains 15 residues. This chain's CDR3 is CATRRDRAGADEAFF. CDR3 DNA: TGTGCCACCCGCAGAGATCGCGCGGGGGCTGATGAAGCTTTCTTT.

This clonotype was counted at least ten times. The V gene is TRBV29-1, the J gene TRBJ2-5; TRBD2 matches 7 bases. The V gene's germline CDR1 is SQVTM and CDR2 ANQGSEA. The ends lost 3 bases at V and 5 bases at J; junction bases unmatched: 15. The CDR3 is made up of 16 amino acids. The CDR3 DNA follows: TGCAGCGTTGAGTGGCGTCTAGCGGACCTCCCGGAGACCCAGTACTTC. It yields the protein CSVEWRLADLPETQYF.

By proportion, this clonotype is medium-sized. The V and J genes are TRBV7-2 and TRBJ2-7; D ambiguous. CDR1 and CDR2 from the germline V gene are SGHTA and FQGNSA. This CDR3 has 12 amino acids. Trimming shortened V by 1 base and J by 0 bases, and 1 base separated the two germline ends. The chain's CDR3 is CASSLGSYEQYF. The CDR3 DNA reads as TGTGCCAGCAGCTTAGGCTCCTACGAGCAGTACTTC.

This clonotype was counted a few times. Given the absence of the conserved phenylalanine or tryptophan at the CDR3 end, a read error is likely. CDR3 DNA: TGTGCCTGGAGTGTATTAGCGGGAGGGGGCGAGCAGTACTGC. This gives the protein CAWSVLAGGGEQYC. The chain uses TRBV30 and TRBJ2-7, with TRBD2 matching 11 bases. V dropped 0 bases and J dropped 6; count of bases not matched to a gene: 4. This CDR3 has 14 amino acids. Per the germline V gene, CDR1 is GTSNPN and CDR2 is SVGIG (reference sequence).

This clonotype was seen ten or more times. One base away lies a much larger clone, so this may be a sequencing read error. This rearrangement joins TRBV7-9 to TRBJ2-7, with D tentatively TRBD1 or TRBD2 (5 bases each). The CDR3 sequence is 14 residues long. Germline CDR1 SEHNR, CDR2 FQNEAQ (reference sequence). Deletions cut 5 bases from V and 2 bases from J, with 13 bases between. CDR3 amino acids: CASSLRDGAYEQYF. The CDR3 nucleotides read TGTGCCAGCAGCCTTCGGGACGGTGCCTACGAGCAGTACTTC.

This clonotype was seen at least ten times. The chain combines TRBV19 with TRBJ1-2; D call uncertain. The CDR3 has 11 amino acids. Trimming took 3 bases from V and 7 from J, leaving 6 bases between them. The germline V gene encodes CDR1 LNHDA and CDR2 SQIVND (reference sequence). The CDR3 bases are TGTGCCAGTAGTATTTTCGGTGGCTACACCTTC. Protein: CASSIFGGYTF.